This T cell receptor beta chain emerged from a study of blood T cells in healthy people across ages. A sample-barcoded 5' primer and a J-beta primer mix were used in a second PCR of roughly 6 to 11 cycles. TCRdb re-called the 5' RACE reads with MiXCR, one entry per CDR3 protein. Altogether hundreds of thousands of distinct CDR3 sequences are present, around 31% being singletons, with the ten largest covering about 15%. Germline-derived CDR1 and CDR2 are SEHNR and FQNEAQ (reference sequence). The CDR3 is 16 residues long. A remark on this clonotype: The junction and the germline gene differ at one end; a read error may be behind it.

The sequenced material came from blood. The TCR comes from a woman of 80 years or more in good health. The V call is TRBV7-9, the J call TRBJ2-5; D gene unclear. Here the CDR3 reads CVSNLTSGKGQETQYF. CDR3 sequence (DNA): TGTGTCAGCAACTTAACGAGTGGGAAGGGCCAAGAGACCCAGTACTTC.